This entry describes one TCR beta chain. The data were obtained in a study of STAT5B mutations in CD4+ large granular lymphocyte leukemia. Looking at the study overall: Healthy donors showed HLA-associated enrichment of the CDR3 'QG' motif.

The repertoire was sequenced with immunoSEQ multiplex PCR; TCRdb's copy has only in-frame clones and lacks some. The data show about 38,000 clones, around 72% seen once. This CDR3 is 14 amino acids long. Germline V gives CDR1 SGHNT, CDR2 YYREEE (reference sequence). The ends were cut back, 4 bases at V and 9 bases at J, with 14 bases in the middle. The J gene is TRBJ1-6, the V gene TRBV5-4; D might be TRBD1 (6 bases). The origin of this receptor is a human donor in good health. The specimen was CD4+ T cells from blood buffy coats. The CDR3, as DNA: TGTGCCAGCAGCCGGGGGGGCGAGGGTTCACCCCTCCACTTT. Amino acid sequence: CASSRGGEGSPLHF.